Presented here are 26 T cell receptor beta chains from one specimen sequenced in a study of T-cell memory formation after mild COVID-19. TCRdb re-analysed the 5' RACE reads in MiXCR, keeping a single row per CDR3 protein. The sample lists approximately 250,000 distinct CDR3 sequences, about 16% seen once, with roughly 20% in the top ten. What was sequenced was PBMCs or a T cell subset sorted from them (not recorded which). Receptor source: a man younger than 35 who had mild COVID-19 (a few samples of this study predate the infection). Cell type and time point are not known.

This clonotype was found a few times. The chain uses TRBV6-2 or TRBV6-3 and TRBJ2-7; D is tentatively TRBD1 or TRBD2 (5 bases each). V was shortened by 3 bases and J by 4 bases, with 13 bases between the two germline ends. Germline-derived CDR1 and CDR2 are MNHEY and SVGEGT. This CDR3 region has 14 residues. CDR3 sequence: CASSYRDDLYEQYF. The DNA for the CDR3 is TGTGCCAGCAGTTATCGGGACGATTTATACGAGCAGTACTTC.

This clonotype was detected only a few times. The rearrangement links TRBV12-3 or TRBV12-4 to TRBJ2-7, with D perhaps TRBD1 (6 bases). The V gene lost 1 base and the J gene lost 1 base, with 14 bases spanning the gap. This CDR3 contains 16 residues. The DNA of the CDR3 is TGTGCCAGCAGTTTAGTCAGGGGCCAGGGATCCTACGAGCAGTACTTC. It is translated as CASSLVRGQGSYEQYF.

The chain joins TRBV5-1 to TRBJ2-1, with a tentative D call TRBD1 (6 bases). The CDR3 sequence is 15 residues long. V lost 4 bases and J 4 bases, leaving 15 bases between the germline ends. Looked up from germline, CDR1 is SGHRS and CDR2 is YFSETQ. Here the CDR3 reads CASSPPQGLYNEQFF. The DNA of the CDR3 is TGCGCCAGCAGCCCGCCGCAGGGGCTGTACAATGAGCAGTTCTTC.

This clonotype was counted between two and nine times. The CDR3 sequence is CASSPEGGAATEAFF. DNA of the CDR3: TGTGCCAGCTCACCCGAAGGGGGGGCTGCAACTGAAGCTTTCTTT. The genes are TRBV18 and TRBJ1-1, with D possibly TRBD1 on 6 matching bases. In germline, CDR1 is KGHSH, CDR2 LQKENI. The CDR3 has 15 amino acids. V lost 3 bases and J 5 bases, leaving 16 bases between the germline ends.

The rearrangement joins TRBV13 to TRBJ2-4, with 7 bases fitting TRBD1. CDR3 size: 14 residues. The J segment lost 5 bases and the V segment lost 5 bases, leaving 6 bases of the junction unmatched. Germline CDR1 reads PRHDT; CDR2 reads FYEKMQ (reference sequence). The CDR3 reads CASSLGQSENIQYF. DNA of the CDR3: TGTGCCAGCAGCCTGGGACAGTCCGAAAACATTCAGTACTTC.

V gene TRBV6-1 combines with J gene TRBJ2-3, with TRBD1 as a possible D gene (6 bases). Germline V gene lookup returns CDR1 MNHNS and CDR2 SASEGT. This CDR3 has 17 amino acids. V shed 0 bases and J shed 1 base, with 14 bases lying between them. The CDR3 here is CASSEAGQGPRTDTQYF. The CDR3, as DNA: TGTGCCAGCAGTGAAGCTGGGCAGGGGCCCCGCACAGATACGCAGTATTTT.

The V gene is TRBV24-1, the J gene TRBJ2-1; D is possibly TRBD1 (5 bases). This CDR3 is built from 13 residues. CDR1 KGHDR and CDR2 SFDVKD come from the germline V gene. V lost 4 bases to trimming and J lost 5 bases, with 8 bases between them. The CDR3 loop is CATSEGHNNEQFF. In DNA, the CDR3 is TGTGCCACCAGTGAGGGGCATAACAATGAGCAGTTCTTC.

This clonotype was detected a few times. The chain joins TRBV2 to TRBJ2-7, with 8 bases lining up with TRBD1. V shed 8 bases and J 4 bases; nucleotides not matched to a gene: 4. This CDR3 spans 12 amino acids. Germline values: CDR1 SNHLY, CDR2 FYNNEI. CDR3 coding DNA: TGTGCCAGCCGGACAGGGCTTTACGAGCAGTACTTC. Translation gives CASRTGLYEQYF.

The J gene is TRBJ2-7, the V gene TRBV11-2; 7 bases match TRBD2. The V and J ends lost 3 bases and 4 bases, in that order; junction bases with no gene match: 12. The V gene's germline CDR1 is SGHAT and CDR2 FQNNGV. The length of the CDR3 is 16 residues. Here the CDR3 DNA reads TGTGCCAGCAGCTTCGATCATTTCGGGGGGAGGTACGAGCAGTACGTC. Residues: CASSFDHFGGRYEQYV.

The chain employs TRBV20-1 and TRBJ2-1; perhaps TRBD2 as D (7 bases). The CDR3 is made up of 17 amino acids. Deletions cut 3 bases from V and 7 bases from J, with 25 bases between. CDR1 DFQATT and CDR2 SNEGSKA come from the germline V gene (reference sequence). The CDR3 nucleotides read TGCAGTGCTAGGCCCCCCGGACGTCGGGGGGCGGGGAATGAGCAGTTCTTC. The encoded protein is CSARPPGRRGAGNEQFF.

This chain uses TRBV4-2 with TRBJ2-5; TRBD2 matches at 7 bases. CDR1 and CDR2 (germline): LGHNA, YNFKEQ. The trim removed 3 bases at V and 5 bases at J, leaving 6 bases unmatched. The CDR3 totals 14 residues. In nucleotides, the CDR3 is TGTGCCAGCAGCCACGGGGAGGGGTGGGAGACCCAGTACTTC. It codes for CASSHGEGWETQYF.

This clonotype has just a few counts. The CDR3 loop reads CASRREEQETQYF. The DNA for the CDR3 is TGTGCCAGCAGACGAGAGGAGCAAGAGACCCAGTACTTC. The chain has TRBV12-3 or TRBV12-4 and TRBJ2-5, with D unresolved. The V and J ends lost 6 bases and 2 bases respectively, with 10 bases between them. This CDR3 contains 13 residues.

This sequence joins TRBV7-9 and TRBJ2-3, with a tentative D call TRBD2 (5 bases). Germline CDR1 and CDR2: SEHNR and FQNEAQ (reference sequence). The CDR3 runs to 17 residues. V lost 6 bases and J 0 bases, leaving 19 bases between the germline ends. The DNA of the CDR3 is TGTGCCAGCAGTCCAAGGGTGAGCGGAATTAGCACAGATACGCAGTATTTT. This encodes CASSPRVSGISTDTQYF.

The chain combines TRBV28 with TRBJ1-1; TRBD1 matches at 8 bases. The CDR3 runs to 14 residues. The trim removed 6 bases at V and 5 bases at J, leaving 8 bases unmatched. Germline V gene data show CDR1 as MDHEN and CDR2 as SYDVKM. CDR3: CASSPDRALTEAFF. In nucleotides, the CDR3 is TGTGCCAGCAGCCCGGACAGGGCTTTGACTGAAGCTTTCTTT.

The V gene is TRBV11-3, the J gene TRBJ2-2, with D unresolved. V dropped 6 bases and J dropped 0 bases, with 2 bases sitting between them. CDR3 length: 12 amino acids. From germline, CDR1 is SGHNT and CDR2 YENEEA. The CDR3 nucleotides are TGTGCCAGCAGATCGAACACCGGGGAGCTGTTTTTT. Translating gives CASRSNTGELFF. Using reference TRBV11-3 and TRBJ2-2 for the parts outside the CDR3, the full variable domain is EAGVVQSPRYKIIEKKQPVAFWCNPISGHNTLYWYLQNLGQGPELLIRYENEEAVDDSQLPKDRFSAERLKGVDSTLKIQPAELGDSAVYLCASRSNTGELFFGEGSRLTVL.

V and J are TRBV27 and TRBJ2-7; possible D gene TRBD1, 6 bases. V was cut by 4 bases and J by 3 bases, with 16 bases left in between. The germline CDR1 and CDR2 sequences are MNHEY and SMNVEV (reference sequence). The CDR3 runs to 15 residues. CDR3 DNA sequence: TGTGCCAGCAGTTACGAGGGGGTCGCCCTCTACGAGCAGTACTTC. Its translation: CASSYEGVALYEQYF.

V is TRBV10-2 and J is TRBJ2-4, with 7 bases matching TRBD1. V was clipped by 6 bases and J by 0 bases; unmatched bases: 5. Germline V gene sequence: CDR1 WSHSY, CDR2 SAAADI. The CDR3 totals 15 residues. For the CDR3, the DNA is TGCGCCAGCAGCGCCACAGGGGTAGCCAAAAACATTCAGTACTTC. Its protein product is CASSATGVAKNIQYF.

The V and J genes are TRBV27 and TRBJ1-6; D is uncertain. Trimming took off 5 bases at V and 1 base at J, with 3 bases between the two ends. The CDR3 extends over 13 amino acids. CDR1 MNHEY and CDR2 SMNVEV come from the germline V gene (reference sequence). CDR3 sequence reads: CASSPSYNSPLHF. CDR3 in DNA: TGTGCCAGCAGTCCGTCCTATAATTCACCCCTCCACTTT.

This clonotype was seen ten or more times. The chain is built from TRBV10-3 and TRBJ2-1, with 8 nucleotides matching TRBD1. V shed 6 bases, J shed 5 bases, and the junction held 9 bases outside the gene matches. The germline V gene encodes CDR1 ENHRY and CDR2 SYGVKD. CDR3 size: 15 residues. DNA of the CDR3: TGTGCCATCAGGCAACAGGGGGTAACGGACAATGAGCAGTTCTTC. Amino acids: CAIRQQGVTDNEQFF.

The CDR3 sequence: CSASGFQGPNYGYTF. The CDR3 bases are TGCAGTGCTAGTGGCTTTCAGGGGCCTAACTATGGCTACACCTTC. The chain joins TRBV20-1 to TRBJ1-2; D is perhaps TRBD1 (6 bases). V was pared by 3 bases and J by 0 bases, with 14 bases between. This CDR3 is 15 amino acids long. The germline CDR1 and CDR2 sequences are DFQATT and SNEGSKA (reference sequence).

The CDR3 here is CASAEGAGDEQFF. The CDR3 DNA reads as TGTGCCAGCGCCGAGGGTGCGGGGGATGAGCAGTTCTTC. The chain combines TRBV19 with TRBJ2-1; 7 nucleotides align to TRBD2. The CDR3 runs to 13 residues. The germline V gene has CDR1 LNHDA and CDR2 SQIVND (reference sequence). V gave up 9 bases and J gave up 8 bases; unmatched junction bases: 10.

CDR3 bases: TGTGCCTGGAGTGTAATAATTGGGGCCGGGGAGCTGTTTTTT. It is translated as CAWSVIIGAGELFF. This sequence joins TRBV30 and TRBJ2-2; D remains unclear. The length of the CDR3 is 14 residues. CDR1 is GTSNPN and CDR2 is SVGIG in the germline V gene (reference sequence). The V end was cut by 0 bases, the J end by 6 bases, with 11 bases between.

A few counts support this clonotype. One end of the junction is discordant with germline, which a read error may explain. The V and J genes are TRBV6-4 and TRBJ1-5; tentatively, D is TRBD1 (6 bases). The CDR3 is 13 amino acids. Germline loops: CDR1 MRHNA, CDR2 SNTAGT. The CDR3 region has the DNA TGTGCCATCGTGGGGGCTAGCGATCAGCCCCAGCATTTT. This translates into CAIVGASDQPQHF.

This clonotype was detected only a few times. This chain joins TRBV18 and TRBJ2-3; 11 bases agree with TRBD2. Trimming cost V 4 bases and J 2 bases; bases outside gene matches: 8. This CDR3 has 17 residues. From germline, CDR1 is KGHSH and CDR2 LQKENI. The CDR3 loop reads CASSRQISGGATDTQYF. The DNA of the CDR3 is TGTGCCAGCTCACGACAGATTAGCGGGGGGGCCACAGATACGCAGTATTTT. The full variable domain, in which reference TRBV18 and TRBJ2-3 provide the parts outside the CDR3, is NAGVMQNPRHLVRRRGQEARLRCSPMKGHSHVYWYRQLPEEGLKFMVYLQKENIIDESGMPKERFSAEFPKEGPSILRIQQVVRGDSAAYFCASSRQISGGATDTQYFGPGTRLTVL.

This clonotype appeared a few times. The genes are TRBV21-1 and TRBJ1-2; the D call TRBD1 from the table was never checked on the DNA. TRBV21-1 is deemed a pseudogene. The CDR3 runs to 16 residues. The CDR3: CASSKGDSILNYGYTF. CDR3 DNA sequence: TGTGCCAGCAGCAAAGGGGACAGCATACTGAACTATGGCTACACCTTC.

This clonotype has just a few counts. The rearrangement uses TRBV20-1 and TRBJ2-3; maybe TRBD1 (7 bases). This CDR3 has 15 amino acids. Germline assignment: CDR1 DFQATT and CDR2 SNEGSKA (reference sequence). V shed 6 bases and J shed 0 bases, with 16 bases lying between them. Here the CDR3 reads CSAQGGGSSTDTQYF. The CDR3, as DNA: TGCAGTGCCCAGGGGGGCGGGTCGAGCACAGATACGCAGTATTTT.